This T cell receptor (beta chain) stems from a study of blood T cell repertoires in COVID-19. At the level of the study: Acute and convalescent COVID-19 specimens originated in the United States, Italy and Spain. Sources were T cells, B-cell-depleted T cells, or PBMCs; the material itself was cDNA or gDNA.

Authors' analysis steps: Amplified reference gene primers provided the basis for estimating nucleated cell counts. The protocol was immunoSEQ multiplex PCR, while the TCRdb copy is restricted to in-frame clones and leaves out a portion. V and J calls and clone size are as listed in that table; D and trimming were resolved from the DNA. This sample has more than 200,000 clones, with approximately 86% found just once. This CDR3 is 13 amino acids long. Germline V CDR1 and CDR2: SEHNR, FQNEAQ (reference sequence). V lost 5 bases to trimming and J lost 6 bases, with 14 bases between them. The receptor's source is a man between 25 and 39 years old with active or convalescent COVID-19. The rearrangement uses TRBV7-9 and TRBJ2-7; unclear D gene. Material for sequencing was peripheral blood. CDR3 bases: TGTGCCAGCAGCCTAATTCGTCCGGGCGAGCAGTACTTC. This sequence encodes CASSLIRPGEQYF.